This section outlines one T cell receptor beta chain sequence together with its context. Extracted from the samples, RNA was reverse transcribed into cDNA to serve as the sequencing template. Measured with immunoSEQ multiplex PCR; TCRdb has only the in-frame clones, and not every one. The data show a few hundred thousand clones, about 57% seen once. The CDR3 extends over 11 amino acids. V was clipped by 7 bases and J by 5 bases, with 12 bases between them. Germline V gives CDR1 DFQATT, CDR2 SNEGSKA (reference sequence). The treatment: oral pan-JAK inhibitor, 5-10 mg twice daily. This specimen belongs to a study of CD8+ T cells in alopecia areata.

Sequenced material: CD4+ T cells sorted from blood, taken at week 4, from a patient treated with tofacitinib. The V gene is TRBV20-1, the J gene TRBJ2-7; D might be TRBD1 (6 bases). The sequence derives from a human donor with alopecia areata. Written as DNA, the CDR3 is TGCAGTGTGTTTAGGGGGAACGAGCAGTACTTC. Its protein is CSVFRGNEQYF.